This is a list of T cell receptor beta chains from one sample in a study of blood T cell repertoires in COVID-19. Produced via immunoSEQ multiplex PCR; TCRdb's table is partial and in-frame only. In the table there are about 250,000 clones, roughly 86% of which are singletons. The specimen was peripheral blood. The receptors were sampled from a woman in her fifties or sixties who had recovered from COVID-19. The conserved cysteine and the conserved F or W are not part of the CDR3 here. D genes are given only for firm matches.

V	J	D	CDR3
TRBV7-2	TRBJ1-5	-	ASSLVGTDSNQPQH
TRBV28	TRBJ1-2	-	ASSWRNYGYT
TRBV28	TRBJ1-1	-	ASSLPQGVLMNTEAF
TRBV20-1	TRBJ1-2	-	SASPRAYYGYT
TRBV19	TRBJ1-1	TRBD1	ASSIAGTGMKKEAF
TRBV4-3	TRBJ2-2	TRBD1	ASSQLQGAGELF
TRBV7-3	TRBJ1-1	-	ASSPRAGGNTEAF
TRBV27	TRBJ2-1	TRBD2	ASTGLAGANEQF
TRBV10-3	TRBJ1-2	TRBD1	AISGQGAGYGYT
TRBV2	TRBJ2-7	-	ASVGGASYEQY
TRBV9	TRBJ1-6	TRBD1	ASSAHRGRDSPLH
TRBV27	TRBJ2-5	-	ASKRRTAPRETQY
TRBV18	TRBJ1-1	-	ASSPSLTGNTEAF
TRBV7-9	TRBJ2-3	TRBD1	ASRRADRGDTDTQY
TRBV5-5	TRBJ1-2	TRBD1	ASRHTDRAYGYT
TRBV19	TRBJ2-1	TRBD2	ASSIFTGTRDGNEQF
TRBV4-3	TRBJ2-3	-	ASSQEGVTQY